Reported below is one TCR beta chain. What it binds is not known. The CDR3 runs 15 residues. Germline values: CDR1 SGHVS, CDR2 FQNEAQ. Trimming shortened V by 3 bases and J by 5 bases, and 15 bases separated the two germline ends. PCR involved 60 Vbeta and 13 Jbeta primers. Method: immunoSEQ multiplex PCR; TCRdb's copy keeps in-frame clones and lacks some. The table lists about 120,000 clones. The sample is drawn from a study of cytomegalovirus exposure and HLA in healthy donors. Overall study results and limits: It was about 180 TCR beta chains that were listed as cytomegalovirus-associated. In a later analysis, an Asian-associated ancestry cluster reportedly showed fewer N-insertions than the approximately 700-donor mean. Later on, an analysis found that several of the most significant clusters appeared to be linked to common viral pathogens, which included parvovirus B19.

The V call is TRBV7-8, the J call TRBJ2-3; D is unclear. This sequence originates from a man younger than 35 in good health and CMV-seronegative. Specimen: PBMCs. The CDR3, as DNA: TGTGCCAGCAGCTTTCTGGCCCTAGGTGGAGATACGCAGTATTTT. It is translated as CASSFLALGGDTQYF.